Listed here are 8 T cell receptor beta chains from one sample, sequenced in a study of cytomegalovirus exposure and HLA in healthy donors. Data came from immunoSEQ multiplex PCR; TCRdb stores just in-frame clones and leaves some out. The data show approximately 300,000 clones, 80% to 90% seen once. The sequenced material came from PBMCs. These TCRs come from a woman under 30 in good health and CMV-seronegative.

The chain employs TRBV10-3 and TRBJ1-5; 7 bases fit TRBD1. The CDR3 length is 15 residues. After removal of 5 bases from V and 0 bases from J, the junction contained 4 bases not matched to a gene. From germline, CDR1 is ENHRY and CDR2 SYGVKD. The CDR3 loop reads CAISWDRNSNQPQHF. CDR3 DNA sequence: TGTGCCATCAGTTGGGACAGAAATAGCAATCAGCCCCAGCATTTT.

This rearrangement joins TRBV7-9 to TRBJ2-7; D gene uncertain. Germline V gene data show CDR1 as SEHNR and CDR2 as FQNEAQ (reference sequence). CDR3 length: 13 residues. V was trimmed by 5 bases and J by 2 bases, leaving 10 bases between them. CDR3 region: CASSPFSPYEQYF. DNA of the CDR3: TGTGCCAGCAGCCCCTTCTCCCCCTACGAGCAGTACTTC.

The chain joins TRBV6-1 to TRBJ1-5, with D tentatively TRBD1 (5 bases). The V gene lost 4 bases and the J gene lost 0 bases, with 19 bases spanning the gap. The CDR3 has 18 residues. Germline CDR1 MNHNS, CDR2 SASEGT. The CDR3 loop reads CASSADRGGENSNQPQHF. For the CDR3, the DNA is TGTGCCAGCAGTGCAGACCGAGGAGGGGAGAATAGCAATCAGCCCCAGCATTTT.

This rearrangement joins TRBV10-3 to TRBJ2-7; 9 bases line up with TRBD2. The germline gives CDR1 ENHRY, CDR2 SYGVKD. V gave up 9 bases and J gave up 3 bases; unmatched junction bases: 6. The length of the CDR3 is 13 residues. The CDR3 loop is CAILAGVNYEQYF. Here the CDR3 DNA reads TGTGCCATATTAGCGGGAGTTAACTACGAGCAGTACTTC.

DNA of the CDR3: TGTGCCAGTACCTCTGGCGGGAGTATCAATGAGCAGTTCTTC. It yields the protein CASTSGGSINEQFF. J is TRBJ2-1 and V is TRBV6-5, with 7 bases that match TRBD2. In germline, CDR1 is MNHEY, CDR2 SVGAGI. The CDR3 runs 14 residues. The trim removed 9 bases at V and 6 bases at J, leaving 11 bases unmatched.

The chain has TRBV28 and TRBJ1-2; 7 bases align to TRBD1. Germline trimming cut 2 bases from V and 2 bases from J; bases unmatched to any gene: 2. CDR1 MDHEN and CDR2 SYDVKM come from the germline V gene. The CDR3 contains 14 residues. The CDR3 reads CASSLTGENYGYTF. The CDR3 region has the DNA TGTGCCAGCAGTTTAACAGGGGAAAACTATGGCTACACCTTC.

The J gene is TRBJ2-1, the V gene TRBV4-3, with a tentative D call TRBD2 (6 bases). Germline V gene lookup returns CDR1 LGHNA and CDR2 YSLEER. The CDR3 runs to 16 residues. V lost 0 bases to trimming and J lost 6 bases, with 15 bases between them. CDR3 protein: CASSQDLFREINEQFF. CDR3 in DNA: TGCGCCAGCAGCCAAGATCTGTTCCGGGAGATCAATGAGCAGTTCTTC.

This clone was recorded once. The chain recombines TRBV5-1 with TRBJ2-3; 8 bases are shared with TRBD1. The germline CDR1 and CDR2 sequences are SGHRS and YFSETQ. The CDR3 extends over 16 amino acids. V gave up 2 bases and J gave up 3 bases; unmatched junction bases: 8. CDR3 nucleotides: TGCGCCAGCAGCTTAAACAGGGGGGTCGGGACAGATACGCAGTATTTT. Its translation: CASSLNRGVGTDTQYF.